This is a list of T cell receptor beta chains from one sample in a study of technical replicates of blood from several donors. The assay was immunoSEQ multiplex PCR, and TCRdb's table has in-frame clones only and misses some. The data contain some 58,000 clones, around 94% of them singletons. Sequencing input: T cells isolated from PBMCs. All receptors derive from a human donor in good health. CDR3s include the opening cysteine and the closing phenylalanine or tryptophan. A D gene is named only where the DNA matches it firmly. Size is omitted from some rows. Given values are once, few, many or a class for expanded clones.

v_gene	d_gene	j_gene	abundance	CDR3aa	CDR3nt
TRBV5-6	TRBD2	TRBJ2-1	.	CASSPEGREEVDEQFF	TGTGCCAGCAGCCCGGAGGGGCGGGAGGAGGTGGATGAGCAGTTCTTC
TRBV29-1	TRBD1	TRBJ2-7	once	CSVAGGYEQYF	TGCAGCGTCGCAGGGGGTTACGAGCAGTACTTC
TRBV14	.	TRBJ2-7	.	CASSQSKTGFDEQYF	TGTGCCAGCAGCCAAAGTAAAACAGGGTTCGACGAGCAGTACTTC
TRBV7-8	.	TRBJ2-5	.	CASSLQETQYF	TGTGCCAGCAGCTTGCAGGAGACCCAGTACTTC
TRBV7-9	TRBD1	TRBJ1-1	.	CASCRDRVTEAFF	TGTGCCAGCTGCCGGGACAGGGTAACTGAAGCTTTCTTT
TRBV7-9	.	TRBJ1-1	.	CASSPPGVRLMNTEAFF	TGTGCCAGCAGCCCACCCGGGGTGCGGCTCATGAACACTGAAGCTTTCTTT
TRBV6-8	.	TRBJ2-2	.	CASSYSTGQRRTGELFF	TGTGCCAGCAGTTACTCTACTGGACAGCGGAGGACCGGGGAGCTGTTTTTT
TRBV9	TRBD1	TRBJ2-7	.	CASSVDSGQGPYEQYF	TGTGCCAGCAGCGTAGACTCGGGACAGGGACCCTACGAGCAGTACTTC
TRBV14	.	TRBJ2-7	.	CASSRVLGGEQYF	TGTGCCAGCAGCCGGGTCTTGGGGGGCGAGCAGTACTTC
TRBV28	TRBD1	TRBJ1-6	.	CASSSQDRLNSPLHF	TGTGCCAGCAGTTCCCAGGACAGGTTAAATTCACCCCTCCACTTT
TRBV6-5	TRBD1	TRBJ1-4	.	CASGLYGTGNEKLFF	TGTGCCAGCGGACTATACGGGACAGGGAATGAAAAACTGTTTTTT
TRBV29-1	.	TRBJ1-2	.	CSVVRGPHGYTF	TGCAGCGTTGTACGAGGGCCTCATGGCTACACCTTC
TRBV7-8	.	TRBJ2-6	.	CASSLSRSGANVLTF	TGTGCCAGCAGCTTAAGCCGCTCTGGGGCCAACGTCCTGACTTTC
TRBV7-9	.	TRBJ2-1	once	CASSLVVYEQFF	TGTGCCAGCAGCTTAGTCGTATATGAGCAGTTCTTC
TRBV6-5	TRBD1	TRBJ1-2	.	CASAPYETQGAGYTF	TGTGCCAGCGCTCCCTATGAGACACAGGGGGCCGGCTACACCTTC
TRBV5-1	TRBD1	TRBJ1-2	.	CASSYTGEANYGYTF	TGCGCCAGCAGCTACACAGGGGAAGCTAACTATGGCTACACCTTC
TRBV14	.	TRBJ2-5	.	CASSGWSTGGWETQYF	TGTGCCAGCAGCGGGTGGTCGACAGGTGGTTGGGAGACCCAGTACTTC
TRBV7-9	.	TRBJ2-3	.	CASQWADPTDTQYF	TGTGCCAGCCAGTGGGCAGACCCCACAGATACGCAGTATTTT
TRBV28	.	TRBJ2-5	.	CASSLAPLAQETQYF	TGTGCCAGCAGTTTAGCCCCGCTAGCACAAGAGACCCAGTACTTC
TRBV14	TRBD2	TRBJ2-2	.	CASSQDGLAETSGELFF	TGTGCCAGCAGCCAAGATGGTCTAGCGGAGACATCCGGGGAGCTGTTTTTT
TRBV5-6	.	TRBJ1-1	once	CASSVWETRNTEAFF	TGTGCCAGCAGCGTTTGGGAGACAAGAAACACTGAAGCTTTCTTT
TRBV7-3	TRBD1	TRBJ1-1	.	CASSRSGGQHTTEAFF	TGTGCCAGCAGCCGCTCCGGGGGACAGCACACCACTGAAGCTTTCTTT
TRBV5-1	.	TRBJ2-2	.	CASSLNTGELFF	TGCGCCAGCAGCCTGAACACCGGGGAGCTGTTTTTT
TRBV9	.	TRBJ2-2	.	CASSVAGVLGELFF	TGTGCCAGCAGCGTAGCCGGGGTCCTCGGGGAGCTGTTTTTT
TRBV6-5	.	TRBJ1-2	few	CASRTTGNYGYTF	TGTGCCAGCAGAACTACAGGGAACTATGGCTACACCTTC
TRBV11-3	.	TRBJ1-6	.	CASSVAGSPLHF	TGTGCCAGCAGTGTAGCGGGTTCACCCCTCCACTTT
TRBV29-1	.	TRBJ1-4	.	CSVRTALIEKLFF	TGCAGCGTTAGGACAGCGCTAATTGAAAAACTGTTTTTT
TRBV6-5	.	TRBJ1-1	.	CASSFPTGEAFF	TGTGCCAGCAGTTTCCCGACAGGCGAAGCTTTCTTT
TRBV5-4	.	TRBJ2-3	.	CASSPGDTDTQYF	TGTGCCAGCAGCCCAGGGGACACAGATACGCAGTATTTT
TRBV7-8	TRBD2	TRBJ2-3	.	CASSQYLAEITDTQYF	TGTGCCAGCAGCCAGTACCTAGCGGAGATTACAGATACGCAGTATTTT
TRBV28	.	TRBJ2-1	.	CASSTETSSYNEQFF	TGTGCCAGCAGTACGGAGACCAGCTCCTACAATGAGCAGTTCTTC